The 14 T cell receptor beta chains given below trace back to one sample, sequenced in a study of regulatory T cells in long-lasting Graves disease. Time point in this sample: persistent/refractory GD, antithyroid drugs over 5 years with positive TRAb. PBMCs were the source of the RNA used for TCR sequencing. In building TCR beta libraries, iRepertoire HTBI primers were used together with Arm-PCR of CDR3 regions. A single record per CDR3 protein comes from TCRdb applying MiXCR to the multiplex PCR reads. The sample carries 500,000 to 700,000 distinct CDR3 sequences, 25% to 35% recorded once. The specimen was peripheral blood mononuclear cells (PBMCs), collected when the disease was refractory, from a patient treated with antithyroid drugs. These receptors all come from a female donor with Graves disease.

V usage is TRBV4-1 and J usage is TRBJ1-1, with no clear D. The CDR3 is 16 amino acids. Per the germline V gene, CDR1 is MGHRA and CDR2 is YSYEKL. With 4 bases removed from V and 1 base from J, the gap between germline ends came to 16 bases. Here the CDR3 DNA reads TGCGCCAGCAGCCTCTCTAGGTTGGACGGGAACACTGAAGCTTTCTTT. It yields the protein CASSLSRLDGNTEAFF.

This chain connects TRBV11-3 to TRBJ2-3; D perhaps matches TRBD1 (7 bases). The length of the CDR3 is 15 residues. V lost 5 bases to trimming and J lost 0 bases, with 12 bases between them. Germline V gene lookup returns CDR1 SGHNT and CDR2 YENEEA. The CDR3 DNA reads as TGTGCCAGCAGCCTGACAGGGACTAGCACAGATACGCAGTATTTT. Amino acids: CASSLTGTSTDTQYF.

There are a few counts of this clonotype. This sequence joins TRBV19 and TRBJ2-4; D possibly matches TRBD1 or TRBD2 (5 bases each). The CDR3 spans 16 residues. Trimming removed 9 bases at V and 8 bases at J, with 26 bases between. Germline assignment: CDR1 LNHDA and CDR2 SQIVND (reference sequence). CDR3 sequence: CASANWLPQGVDIQYF. The CDR3, as DNA: TGTGCCAGCGCAAACTGGCTACCTCAGGGAGTGGACATTCAGTACTTC.

This chain joins TRBV18 and TRBJ2-7, with 7 nucleotides matching TRBD1. Germline V lookup: CDR1 KGHSH, CDR2 LQKENI. Trimming at V came to 3 bases and at J to 9 bases, leaving 8 bases not matched to a gene. The CDR3 consists of 13 residues. As DNA, the CDR3 is TGTGCCAGCTCACCGACGGGACAGAGCGGGCAGTACTTC. Translated, it gives CASSPTGQSGQYF. The whole variable domain, filled in from reference TRBV18 and TRBJ2-7, reads NAGVMQNPRHLVRRRGQEARLRCSPMKGHSHVYWYRQLPEEGLKFMVYLQKENIIDESGMPKERFSAEFPKEGPSILRIQQVVRGDSAAYFCASSPTGQSGQYFGPGTRLTVT.

The rearrangement uses TRBV12-3 or TRBV12-4 and TRBJ2-4, with D possibly being TRBD2 (6 bases). The CDR3 loop spans 13 amino acids. Trimming removed 7 bases from V and 7 bases from J, with 14 bases in between. CDR3 protein: CASTAPGLNIQYF. The CDR3 bases are TGTGCCAGCACCGCGCCGGGACTGAACATTCAGTACTTC.

The chain has TRBV7-6 and TRBJ2-1; 9 nucleotides agree with TRBD2. Germline-derived CDR1 and CDR2 are SGHVS and FNYEAQ. The CDR3 length is 20 residues. V trimming: 2 bases; J trimming: 7 bases; junction bases outside the gene matches: 21. The CDR3 region is CASSLRVGTSFVLEPNEQFF. The CDR3 nucleotides read TGTGCCAGCAGCTTAAGGGTCGGGACTAGCTTCGTTTTGGAACCTAATGAGCAGTTCTTC. Drawing the rest from reference TRBV7-6 and TRBJ2-1, the complete variable domain is GAGVSQSPRYKVTKRGQDVALRCDPISGHVSLYWYRQALGQGPEFLTYFNYEAQQDKSGLPNDRFSAERPEGSISTLTIQRTEQRDSAMYRCASSLRVGTSFVLEPNEQFFGPGTRLTVL.

This clonotype was counted at least ten times. This chain joins TRBV12-3 or TRBV12-4 and TRBJ1-6; D remains ambiguous. Trimming shortened V by 10 bases and J by 6 bases, and 10 bases separated the two germline ends. This CDR3 is built from 12 residues. In DNA, the CDR3 is TGTGCCACCTCCGGTTCTAATTCACCCCTCCACTTT. It encodes CATSGSNSPLHF.

This chain joins TRBV7-6 and TRBJ1-1; D is unresolved. The V end was cut by 5 bases, the J end by 5 bases, with 15 bases between. CDR3 length equals 14 residues. Germline assignment: CDR1 SGHVS and CDR2 FNYEAQ. The CDR3 sequence: CASSPLAVRTEAFF. The CDR3 DNA sequence: TGTGCCAGCAGCCCCCTCGCAGTTCGGACTGAAGCTTTCTTT.

This clonotype was recorded many times. V is TRBV28 and J is TRBJ1-5; 10 bases fit TRBD1. CDR1 MDHEN and CDR2 SYDVKM come from the germline V gene. The trim removed 5 bases at V and 5 bases at J, leaving 18 bases unmatched. The CDR3 extends over 19 amino acids. CDR3 bases: TGTGCCAGCAGTGCCACCCCCCTTCCGGGACAGGGGACTTATCAGCCCCAGCATTTT. Amino acids: CASSATPLPGQGTYQPQHF.

The rearrangement links TRBV5-4 to TRBJ1-2, with D unresolved. The CDR3 length is 14 residues. CDR1 is SGHNT, CDR2 YYREEE, per germline (reference sequence). V lost 2 bases and J lost 4, with 12 bases in between. The CDR3 protein is CASSLHSGGYGYTF. The CDR3 DNA reads TGTGCCAGCAGCTTACACAGTGGCGGCTATGGCTACACCTTC.

This clonotype was observed a handful of times. The chain employs TRBV20-1 and TRBJ1-5; 7 nucleotides align to TRBD1. V was pared by 4 bases and J by 0 bases, with 3 bases of the junction left unmatched. The V gene's germline CDR1 is DFQATT and CDR2 SNEGSKA (reference sequence). The CDR3 has 14 residues. The CDR3 DNA reads as TGCAGTGCTACAGGGGGTTATAGCAATCAGCCCCAGCATTTT. Amino acids: CSATGGYSNQPQHF.

There are many counts of this clonotype. V and J are TRBV7-2 and TRBJ2-7, with 7 bases fitting TRBD1. This CDR3 spans 14 amino acids. Germline V gives CDR1 SGHTA, CDR2 FQGNSA. The J segment lost 3 bases and the V segment lost 6 bases, leaving 8 bases of the junction unmatched. CDR3 region: CASSITGQYYEQYF. CDR3 DNA: TGTGCCAGCAGTATCACGGGACAGTACTACGAGCAGTACTTC. Looking up the rest from reference TRBV7-2 and TRBJ2-7 gives the full variable domain: GAGVSQSPSNKVTEKGKDVELRCDPISGHTALYWYRQSLGQGLEFLIYFQGNSAPDKSGLPSDRFSAERTGGSVSTLTIQRTQQEDSAVYLCASSITGQYYEQYFGPGTRLTVT.

This chain joins TRBV5-6 and TRBJ1-5; D perhaps matches TRBD1 (6 bases). The length of the CDR3 is 16 residues. Germline V gene sequence: CDR1 SGHDT, CDR2 YYEEEE. The germline V and J ends were trimmed by 2 bases and 4 bases, with 16 bases remaining between them. Here the CDR3 reads CASSFGQGRKNQPQHF. In DNA form, the CDR3 reads TGTGCCAGCAGCTTTGGGCAGGGGCGGAAAAATCAGCCCCAGCATTTT.

This clonotype has just a few counts. The chain joins TRBV28 to TRBJ2-7; 13 bases line up with TRBD2. V shed 1 base, J shed 2 bases, and the junction held 5 bases outside the gene matches. The CDR3 has 17 residues. CDR1 MDHEN and CDR2 SYDVKM come from the germline V gene. The CDR3 coding sequence is TGTGCCAGCAGTTTATTTATCGGGACTAGCGGGGCCTACGAGCAGTACTTC. Its protein is CASSLFIGTSGAYEQYF.